This T cell receptor beta chain was profiled in a study of shared clonotypes between healthy human individuals. In the study overall: Each donor's CD4 naive and CD4 memory cells filled three plates apiece, CD8 naive two, and CD8 memory one. General observations from the study: A handful of donors shared roughly 5% of their naive CD4 clonotypes. In general, naive subsets displayed greater estimated richness than memory subsets did.

Germline V gives CDR1 SGHNT, CDR2 YYREEE (reference sequence). This CDR3 is 14 amino acids long. V was shortened by 6 bases and J by 1 base, with 13 bases between the two germline ends. Libraries were prepared by immunoSEQ multiplex PCR; TCRdb keeps only in-frame clonotypes and omits some of them. The sample yields 1,400,000 or so clones, just under 99% seen once. Remarks on this clone: Its antigen is unknown.

Researchers partitioned CD4+ cells into CD45RA+ naive and CD45RA-negative memory subsets. Sequencing used naive CD4+ T cells sorted from blood. Described subset: CD45RA+ positively selected. The TCR sequence derives from a man between 25 and 39 years old in good health. The chain couples TRBV5-4 to TRBJ1-1; perhaps TRBD1 as D (5 bases). The CDR3 sequence is CASILGPENTEAFF. CDR3 in DNA: TGTGCCAGCATCCTGGGACCTGAGAACACTGAAGCTTTCTTT.